This T cell receptor (beta chain) was identified during a study of blood T cells in healthy people across ages. Using a J-beta primer mix together with a sample-barcoded 5' primer, a second PCR was run for roughly 6 to 12 cycles. Sequencing recovered at least 2.5 million CDR3-containing paired-end reads from each sample. One entry per CDR3 protein results from TCRdb running MiXCR on the 5' RACE reads. The data show roughly 1,700,000 distinct CDR3 sequences, 25% to 30% seen once. The sample holds a few counts of this clonotype. Its specificity is unknown. Trimming removed 1 base from V and 5 bases from J, with 15 bases in between. CDR3 length equals 15 residues. In germline, CDR1 is SEHNR, CDR2 FQNEAQ (reference sequence). Study-wide findings and caveats: A strong correlation between TCR beta diversity and naive T cell percentage was seen. The unsorted PBMCs prevented any conclusive comparison of naive versus antigen-experienced cells.

Sequencing input: blood. The source of this sequence is a woman aged 30 to 39 in good health. V usage is TRBV7-9 and J usage is TRBJ2-7; D is possibly TRBD2 (5 bases). The chain's CDR3 is CASSLDVGRRDEQYF. DNA for the CDR3: TGTGCCAGCAGCTTAGACGTAGGCAGGCGGGACGAGCAGTACTTC.